Each of the 8 T cell receptor beta chains below was sequenced from the same sample in a study of post-analysis software for immune sequencing data. Study-level points and caveats: In patients, about 5 TRBV segments were more frequent than in controls, with TRBV5-6, TRBV5-1 and TRBV20-1 among them.

Incorporated into the TCR beta cDNA libraries were unique molecular identifiers, which served to reduce PCR and sequencing biases. TCRdb re-called the PCR reads with MiXCR, one entry per CDR3 protein. Among roughly 670,000 distinct CDR3 sequences listed, 59% were seen once. Antigens of these TCRs are unknown. Specimen: blood. The receptors shown here come from a girl aged 2-15 years with multiple sclerosis.

The chain uses TRBV12-3 or TRBV12-4 and TRBJ1-2; D is ambiguous. The CDR3 is made up of 15 amino acids. Trimming took 1 base from V and 5 from J, leaving 14 bases between them. CDR3 sequence reads: CASSLGSVQGYGYTF. In DNA, the CDR3 is TGTGCCAGCAGTTTAGGATCGGTCCAAGGATATGGCTACACCTTC.

This clonotype has only a few counts. The chain employs TRBV7-2 and TRBJ2-1, with TRBD2 matching over 15 bases. Looked up from germline, CDR1 is SGHTA and CDR2 is FQGNSA. CDR3 length equals 15 residues. V was pared by 5 bases and J by 12 bases, with 8 bases of the junction left unmatched. CDR3 residues: CASSPRTSGGASQFF. The CDR3 nucleotides are TGTGCCAGCAGCCCAAGGACTAGCGGGGGGGCCTCGCAGTTCTTC. Supplemented by reference TRBV7-2 and TRBJ2-1, the full variable domain reads GAGVSQSPSNKVTEKGKDVELRCDPISGHTALYWYRQSLGQGLEFLIYFQGNSAPDKSGLPSDRFSAERTGGSVSTLTIQRTQQEDSAVYLCASSPRTSGGASQFFGPGTRLTVL.

The chain recombines TRBV10-3 with TRBJ2-5; TRBD2 might be the D (6 bases). The DNA matches TRBJ2-7 better at its end, which makes the J call doubtful. The CDR3 is made up of 13 amino acids. CDR1 and CDR2 from the germline V gene are ENHRY and SYGVKD. In DNA, the CDR3 is TGTGCCATCAGTTTAAGGGAGGACTACGAGCAGTACTTC. It specifies CAISLREDYEQYF.

The chain joins TRBV4-1 to TRBJ1-2; 11 bases fit TRBD1. CDR1 and CDR2 from the germline V gene are MGHRA and YSYEKL. With 1 base clipped from V and 6 bases from J, the junction kept 10 bases outside the gene matches. The CDR3 loop spans 17 amino acids. The CDR3 DNA is TGCGCCAGCAGCCAAGGGACAGCCGGGACAGGGGGTCATGGCTACACCTTC. Its protein product is CASSQGTAGTGGHGYTF.

The CDR3 DNA reads as TGTGCCAGCGGGACTGGCCGGGATGAGCAGTTCTTC. Residues: CASGTGRDEQFF. This chain joins TRBV7-6 and TRBJ2-1; perhaps TRBD2 as D (6 bases). Trimming cost V 8 bases and J 8 bases, with 13 bases left between them. CDR3 length equals 12 residues. Germline CDR1 reads SGHVS; CDR2 reads FNYEAQ.

This clonotype has just a few counts. The chain has TRBV5-1 and TRBJ2-2; 7 bases are a match to TRBD1. Looked up from germline, CDR1 is SGHRS and CDR2 is YFSETQ. After removal of 1 base from V and 6 bases from J, the junction contained 0 bases not matched to a gene. The CDR3 extends over 13 amino acids. The CDR3 is CASSLTGAGELFF. The CDR3 nucleotides are TGCGCCAGCAGCTTGACAGGGGCCGGGGAGCTGTTTTTT.

The table lists this clonotype with a few counts. The chain uses TRBV29-1 and TRBJ2-5; D is tentatively TRBD1 or TRBD2 (6 bases each). Trimming stripped 5 bases from V and 4 bases from J, with 11 bases between. CDR3 size: 12 residues. Per germline, CDR1 SQVTM and CDR2 ANQGSEA. The CDR3, as DNA: TGCAGCGTTTCTGAGGGGGGAGAGACCCAGTACTTC. The encoded protein is CSVSEGGETQYF.

The gene calls are TRBV6-6 and TRBJ2-1, with D uncertain. V was trimmed by 2 bases and J by 7 bases, leaving 12 bases between them. Per the germline V gene, CDR1 is MNHNY and CDR2 is SVGAGI (reference sequence). This CDR3 is 14 amino acids long. CDR3: CASSYAARLNEQFF. In DNA, the CDR3 is TGTGCCAGCAGTTACGCGGCCCGGTTGAATGAGCAGTTCTTC.